The rows below give T cell receptor beta chains drawn from one sample of a study of response to subunit inactivated influenza vaccine. TCRdb reanalysed the RT-PCR reads using MiXCR and keeps one entry per CDR3 protein. Found here are just under 550,000 distinct CDR3 sequences, approximately 20% of them singletons; the top ten hold approximately 3%. These data also featured in a second study, about T cells expressing NK-cell markers.

The sequencing here drew on CD4+ T cells sorted from PBMCs, taken 12 days after vaccination. Source of these receptors: a man in his fifties who received an inactivated influenza vaccine. Both conserved end residues are part of each CDR3. A D gene is named only where the DNA matches it firmly. Clone size is given for some rows only: seen once, a few or many times, or a class if the clone is expanded.

j_call: TRBJ2-7; clone_size: few; d_call: TRBD1; v_call: TRBV12-3/TRBV12-4; cdr3_nt: TGTGCCAGCAGTGGCAGACAGGGAGATTCCTACGAGCAGTACTTC; cdr3_aa: CASSGRQGDSYEQYF
j_call: TRBJ2-2; clone_size: few; d_call: -; v_call: TRBV14; cdr3_nt: TGTGCCAGCAGGAGCCGGTGGGGGGACCACGGGGAGCTGTTTTTT; cdr3_aa: CASRSRWGDHGELFF
j_call: TRBJ2-3; clone_size: -; d_call: TRBD2; v_call: TRBV13; cdr3_nt: TGTGCCAGCAGCCAGACTAGCGGGAGAGAAGATACGCAGTATTTT; cdr3_aa: CASSQTSGREDTQYF
j_call: TRBJ2-7; clone_size: -; d_call: -; v_call: TRBV5-1; cdr3_nt: TGCGCCAGCACCTTGGGAGGGGGACAGGTAAACGAGCAGTACTTC; cdr3_aa: CASTLGGGQVNEQYF
j_call: TRBJ1-4; clone_size: -; d_call: TRBD1; v_call: TRBV7-9; cdr3_nt: TGTGCCAGCAGCCAAAAAGGGGGACAGGGAAGTGAAAAACTGTTTTTT; cdr3_aa: CASSQKGGQGSEKLFF
j_call: TRBJ1-1; clone_size: -; d_call: -; v_call: TRBV6-7; cdr3_nt: TGTGCCACCAAATGGGATCGTGAAGCTTTCTTT; cdr3_aa: CATKWDREAFF
j_call: TRBJ2-5; clone_size: few; d_call: -; v_call: TRBV7-6; cdr3_nt: TGTGCCAGCAGCCCTCGTAGTAGCCCCCAAGAGACCCAGTACTTC; cdr3_aa: CASSPRSSPQETQYF
j_call: TRBJ2-5; clone_size: -; d_call: TRBD1; v_call: TRBV10-1; cdr3_nt: TGCGCCAGCAGTAAGGACAGGAAGCAGACCCAGTACTTC; cdr3_aa: CASSKDRKQTQYF
j_call: TRBJ1-1; clone_size: few; d_call: -; v_call: TRBV28; cdr3_nt: TGTGCCAGCAAACGGGGGGTAAAAGCTTTCTTT; cdr3_aa: CASKRGVKAFF
j_call: TRBJ2-5; clone_size: -; d_call: -; v_call: TRBV9; cdr3_nt: TGTGCCAGCAGCGACCGAGGATCGGAAGAGACCCAGTACTTC; cdr3_aa: CASSDRGSEETQYF
j_call: TRBJ2-7; clone_size: -; d_call: -; v_call: TRBV20-1; cdr3_nt: TGCAGTGCTGGGAAGGGGTCTTCCACCTCCTACGAGCAGTACTTC; cdr3_aa: CSAGKGSSTSYEQYF
j_call: TRBJ2-1; clone_size: few; d_call: -; v_call: TRBV2; cdr3_nt: TGTGCCAGCAGGACAGTTAATGAGCAGTTCTTC; cdr3_aa: CASRTVNEQFF
j_call: TRBJ2-5; clone_size: few; d_call: -; v_call: TRBV7-2; cdr3_nt: TGTGCCAGCAGTCTTCTGAGGGTGGAGACCCAGTACTTC; cdr3_aa: CASSLLRVETQYF
j_call: TRBJ2-1; clone_size: few; d_call: -; v_call: TRBV29-1; cdr3_nt: TGCAGCGTAACCGGGACTCGCTTCTACAATGAGCAGTTCTTC; cdr3_aa: CSVTGTRFYNEQFF
j_call: TRBJ1-4; clone_size: few; d_call: -; v_call: TRBV5-1; cdr3_nt: TGCGCCAGCAGCTTGTATGGGGCTAATGAAAAACTGTTTTTT; cdr3_aa: CASSLYGANEKLFF
j_call: TRBJ2-1; clone_size: -; d_call: -; v_call: TRBV7-8; cdr3_nt: TGTGCCAGCAGCTCGCGGGACGGCTCCTACAATGAGCAGTTCTTC; cdr3_aa: CASSSRDGSYNEQFF
j_call: TRBJ2-1; clone_size: -; d_call: -; v_call: TRBV9; cdr3_nt: TGTGCCAGCAGCTTGGGACCGTCGGATGAGCAGTTCTTC; cdr3_aa: CASSLGPSDEQFF
j_call: TRBJ1-4; clone_size: few; d_call: -; v_call: TRBV4-2; cdr3_nt: TGTGCCAGCAGCCAAGATTTAGTTGGTGAAAAACTGTTTTTT; cdr3_aa: CASSQDLVGEKLFF
j_call: TRBJ2-7; clone_size: few; d_call: -; v_call: TRBV29-1; cdr3_nt: TGCAGCGTTCTACGTGGACTGAACTCCTACGAGCAGTACTTC; cdr3_aa: CSVLRGLNSYEQYF
j_call: TRBJ2-1; clone_size: -; d_call: TRBD2; v_call: TRBV28; cdr3_nt: TGTGCCAGCAGTTTTAGGGGGCTAGCGGGAAGGTATGAGCAGTTCTTC; cdr3_aa: CASSFRGLAGRYEQFF
j_call: TRBJ2-2; clone_size: few; d_call: -; v_call: TRBV18; cdr3_nt: TGTGCCAGCTCACCAACAACACAGGGTACTGGCGGGGAGCTGTTTTTT; cdr3_aa: CASSPTTQGTGGELFF
j_call: TRBJ2-1; clone_size: -; d_call: -; v_call: TRBV20-1; cdr3_nt: TGCAGTGCCCGCGAAGCCTCCTACAATGAGCAGTTCTTC; cdr3_aa: CSAREASYNEQFF
j_call: TRBJ2-7; clone_size: few; d_call: TRBD1; v_call: TRBV7-2; cdr3_nt: TGTGCCAGCAGCTTGACAGGGTACGTCCACGAGCAGTACTTC; cdr3_aa: CASSLTGYVHEQYF
j_call: TRBJ2-7; clone_size: -; d_call: TRBD2; v_call: TRBV19; cdr3_nt: TGTGCCAGTAGTATCATGGCGGGGGCCTACGAGCAGTACTTC; cdr3_aa: CASSIMAGAYEQYF
j_call: TRBJ2-5; clone_size: -; d_call: -; v_call: TRBV18; cdr3_nt: TGTGCCAGCTCACCCAGGCCCAGGGATCAGACCCAGTACTTC; cdr3_aa: CASSPRPRDQTQYF
j_call: TRBJ2-1; clone_size: -; d_call: -; v_call: TRBV9; cdr3_nt: TGTGCCAGCAGCGGCTCCCAACGGAGGGGCGTCGCCTACAATGAGCACTTCTTC; cdr3_aa: CASSGSQRRGVAYNEHFF
j_call: TRBJ2-3; clone_size: -; d_call: -; v_call: TRBV5-1; cdr3_nt: TGCGCCAGCAGCTTTGTACCGAGCACAGATACGCAGTATTTT; cdr3_aa: CASSFVPSTDTQYF
j_call: TRBJ2-7; clone_size: few; d_call: TRBD1; v_call: TRBV20-1; cdr3_nt: TGCAGTGCTAGACGTCCGGGACAGGGGGCATCCACCTACGAGCAGTACTTC; cdr3_aa: CSARRPGQGASTYEQYF
j_call: TRBJ1-6; clone_size: few; d_call: TRBD1; v_call: TRBV10-3; cdr3_nt: TGTGCCATCAATCACGGACAGGGGAGTAATTCACCCCTCCACTTT; cdr3_aa: CAINHGQGSNSPLHF
j_call: TRBJ2-3; clone_size: -; d_call: -; v_call: TRBV5-8; cdr3_nt: TGTGCCAGCAGACCTACTCCAGGGTTGACAGATACGCAGTATTTT; cdr3_aa: CASRPTPGLTDTQYF
j_call: TRBJ2-7; clone_size: few; d_call: -; v_call: TRBV24-1; cdr3_nt: TGTGCCACCGGGGTCTCGGACTCCTACGAGCAGTACTTC; cdr3_aa: CATGVSDSYEQYF
j_call: TRBJ1-2; clone_size: -; d_call: -; v_call: TRBV6-2/TRBV6-3; cdr3_nt: TGTGCCAGCAGGCCTTATCAAGACTATGGCTACACCTTC; cdr3_aa: CASRPYQDYGYTF
j_call: TRBJ2-7; clone_size: many; d_call: TRBD1; v_call: TRBV5-1; cdr3_nt: TGCGCCAGCGACGCCGGACAGGGTGTAGAGCAGTACTTC; cdr3_aa: CASDAGQGVEQYF